The subject of this entry is one TCR beta chain. Donors were Caucasian adults residing in Nashville, Tennessee, USA. CDR3 length: 16 residues. The data were taken from a study of shared clonotypes between healthy human individuals. Study-wide context: Three CD4 naive, three CD4 memory, two CD8 naive and one CD8 memory plate were used per donor.

Some clones are missing from TCRdb's copy, which holds only in-frame ones; the method was immunoSEQ multiplex PCR. The sample lists about 2 million clones, 85% to 95% seen once, with more than 0.1% in the top ten. The source is a man between 18 and 29 years old in good health. J is TRBJ1-5 and V is TRBV21-1; no check of the table's D call, TRBD1, against the DNA was made. TRBV21-1 is labeled a pseudogene. Sequenced sample: naive CD4+ T cells sorted from blood. Documented subset: CD45RA+ positively selected. The CDR3 is CASGKGEGQGDQPQHF. The DNA of the CDR3 is TGTGCCAGCGGCAAAGGGGAGGGACAGGGGGATCAGCCCCAGCATTTT.